The entry that follows covers one T cell receptor (beta chain) sequence. The data were taken from a study of blood T cells in healthy people across ages. Next came a second PCR, run for about 6 to 12 cycles, which used a sample-barcoded 5' primer along with a J-beta primer mix. Each CDR3 protein is one row after TCRdb ran MiXCR on the 5' RACE reads. The profile shows some 900,000 distinct CDR3 sequences, about 48% of them singletons. Sequencing used blood. The clonotype originates from a man aged 25 to 40 in good health.

CDR3 loop: CSAISGSLYEQYF. In DNA, the CDR3 is TGCAGTGCCATTAGCGGGAGTCTCTACGAGCAGTACTTC. The chain uses TRBV20-1 and TRBJ2-7; 9 nucleotides agree with TRBD2. There are 13 residues in the CDR3. J gave up 3 bases and V 6 bases, and 6 bases lay outside the gene matches. Germline V gene data show CDR1 as DFQATT and CDR2 as SNEGSKA (reference sequence).